This T cell receptor beta chain was captured by sequencing in a study of blood T cell repertoires in COVID-19. The repertoire was sequenced with immunoSEQ multiplex PCR; TCRdb's copy has only in-frame clones and lacks some. Of approximately 280,000 clones listed, approximately 85% are singletons. The receptor was derived from a woman in her 70s with acute or convalescent COVID-19. The source material was peripheral blood.

The CDR3 region is CASSPFEGAYNEQFF. The CDR3 nucleotides read TGTGCCAGCAGCCCATTCGAGGGGGCCTACAATGAGCAGTTCTTC. The chain links TRBV11-3 to TRBJ2-1; D is possibly TRBD1 (6 bases). The V and J ends lost 5 bases and 2 bases respectively, with 13 bases between them. CDR1 is SGHNT and CDR2 is YENEEA in the germline V gene. CDR3 length: 15 residues.